Shown below are 3 T cell receptor beta chains from a single sample sequenced in a study of human T cells and chemical hapten exposure. TCRdb independently ran MiXCR on the 5' RACE reads; one entry per CDR3 protein. The table lists under 150,000 distinct CDR3 sequences, roughly 18% of them singletons. Total RNA was extracted from unfractionated whole blood. The receptors were sampled from a human donor in good health.

This clonotype was seen a handful of times. The chain links TRBV5-1 to TRBJ2-7; no reliable D call. The length of the CDR3 is 13 residues. CDR1 is SGHRS, CDR2 YFSETQ, per germline. Trimming took off 3 bases at V and 2 bases at J, with 9 bases between the two ends. The CDR3 bases are TGCGCCAGCAGCTCCTTAGGGCCCTACGAGCAGTACTTC. This gives the protein CASSSLGPYEQYF.

V and J are TRBV12-3 or TRBV12-4 and TRBJ1-3, with D possibly matching TRBD1 (6 bases). This CDR3 is 13 amino acids long. The V end lost 8 bases, the J end lost 2 bases, and 10 bases lay between the germline ends. The CDR3, as DNA: TGTGCCAGCGTTACAGGGCCTGGAAACACCATATATTTT. As protein: CASVTGPGNTIYF.

J is TRBJ2-1 and V is TRBV12-3 or TRBV12-4; D not certain. This CDR3 comprises 12 residues. Trimming took off 6 bases at V and 11 bases at J, with 14 bases between the two ends. In DNA, the CDR3 is TGTGCCAGCAGCCACCCTTCGGACCAGCAGTTCTTC. Protein sequence: CASSHPSDQQFF.